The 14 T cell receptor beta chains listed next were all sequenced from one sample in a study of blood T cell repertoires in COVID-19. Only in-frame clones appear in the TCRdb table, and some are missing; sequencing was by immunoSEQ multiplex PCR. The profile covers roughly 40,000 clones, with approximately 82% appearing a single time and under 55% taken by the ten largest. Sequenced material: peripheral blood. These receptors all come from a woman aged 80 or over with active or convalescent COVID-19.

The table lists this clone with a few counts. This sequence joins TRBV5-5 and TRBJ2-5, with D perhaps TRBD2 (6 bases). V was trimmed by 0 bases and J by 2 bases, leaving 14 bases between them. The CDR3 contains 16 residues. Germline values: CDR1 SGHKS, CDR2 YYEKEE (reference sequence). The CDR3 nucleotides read TGTGCCAGCAGCTTGGGAGCCGGGGGAAGACAAGAGACCCAGTACTTC. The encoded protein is CASSLGAGGRQETQYF.

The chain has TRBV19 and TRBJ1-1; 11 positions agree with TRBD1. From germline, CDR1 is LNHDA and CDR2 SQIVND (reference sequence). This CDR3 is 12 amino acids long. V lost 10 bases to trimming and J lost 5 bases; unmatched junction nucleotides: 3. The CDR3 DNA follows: TGTGCCACTAGGGACAGGGGGACTGAAGCTTTCTTT. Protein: CATRDRGTEAFF. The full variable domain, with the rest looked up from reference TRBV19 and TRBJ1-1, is DGGITQSPKYLFRKEGQNVTLSCEQNLNHDAMYWYRQDPGQGLRLIYYSQIVNDFQKGDIAEGYSVSREKKESFPLTVTSAQKNPTAFYLCATRDRGTEAFFGQGTRLTVV.

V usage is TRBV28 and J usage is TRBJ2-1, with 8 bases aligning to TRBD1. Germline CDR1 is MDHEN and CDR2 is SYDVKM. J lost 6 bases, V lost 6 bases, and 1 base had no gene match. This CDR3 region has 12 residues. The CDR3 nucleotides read TGTGCCAGCAGAGACAGGGGCAATGAGCAGTTCTTC. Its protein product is CASRDRGNEQFF.

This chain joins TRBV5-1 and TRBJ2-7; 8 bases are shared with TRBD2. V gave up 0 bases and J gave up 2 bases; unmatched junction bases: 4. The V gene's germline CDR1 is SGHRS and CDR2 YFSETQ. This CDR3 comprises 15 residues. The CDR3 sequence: CASSLDVAGTYEQYF. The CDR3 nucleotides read TGCGCCAGCAGCTTGGACGTAGCGGGAACCTACGAGCAGTACTTC.

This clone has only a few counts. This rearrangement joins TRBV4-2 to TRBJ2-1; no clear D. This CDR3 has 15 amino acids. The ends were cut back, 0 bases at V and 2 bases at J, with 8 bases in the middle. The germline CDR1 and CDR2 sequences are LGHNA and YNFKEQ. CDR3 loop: CASSQDLEPYNEQFF. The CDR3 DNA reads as TGTGCCAGCAGCCAAGATTTAGAACCCTACAATGAGCAGTTCTTC.

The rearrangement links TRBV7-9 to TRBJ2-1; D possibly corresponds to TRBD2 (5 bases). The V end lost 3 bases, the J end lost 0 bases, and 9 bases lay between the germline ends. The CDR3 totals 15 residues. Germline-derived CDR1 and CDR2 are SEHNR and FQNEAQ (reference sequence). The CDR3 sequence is CASSFDRGSYNEQFF. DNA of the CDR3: TGTGCCAGCAGCTTCGACCGGGGCTCCTACAATGAGCAGTTCTTC.

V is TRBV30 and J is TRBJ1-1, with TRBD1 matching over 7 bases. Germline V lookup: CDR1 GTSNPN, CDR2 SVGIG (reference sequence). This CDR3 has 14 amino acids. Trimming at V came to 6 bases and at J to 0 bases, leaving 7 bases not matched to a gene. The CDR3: CACNSQGMNTEAFF. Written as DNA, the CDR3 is TGTGCCTGCAACTCACAGGGGATGAACACTGAAGCTTTCTTT.

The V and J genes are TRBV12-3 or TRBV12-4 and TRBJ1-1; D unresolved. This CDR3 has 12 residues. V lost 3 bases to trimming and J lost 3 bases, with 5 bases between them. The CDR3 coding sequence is TGTGCCAGCAGTTTTACGGACACTGAAGCTTTCTTT. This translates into CASSFTDTEAFF.

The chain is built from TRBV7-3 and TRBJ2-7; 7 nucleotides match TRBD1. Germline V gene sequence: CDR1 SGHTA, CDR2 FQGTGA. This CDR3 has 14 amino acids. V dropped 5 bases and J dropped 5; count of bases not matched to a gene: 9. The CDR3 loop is CASSRTGLLDEQYF. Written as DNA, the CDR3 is TGTGCCAGCAGCCGGACAGGCCTTCTGGACGAGCAGTACTTC.

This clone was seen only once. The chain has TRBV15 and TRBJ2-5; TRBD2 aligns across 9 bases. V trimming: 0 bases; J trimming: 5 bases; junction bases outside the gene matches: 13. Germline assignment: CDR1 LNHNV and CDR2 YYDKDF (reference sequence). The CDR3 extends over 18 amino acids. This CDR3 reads CATSRDLGAGGRRETQYF. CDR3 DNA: TGTGCCACCAGCAGAGATCTAGGAGCGGGAGGACGGAGGGAGACCCAGTACTTC. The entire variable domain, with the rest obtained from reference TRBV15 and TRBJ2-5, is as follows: DAMVIQNPRYQVTQFGKPVTLSCSQTLNHNVMYWYQQKSSQAPKLLFHYYDKDFNNEADTPDNFQSRRPNTSFCFLDIRSPGLGDTAMYLCATSRDLGAGGRRETQYFGPGTRLLVL.

The CDR3 region has the DNA TGCGCCAGCAGCCAAGATAGCACTTGGAATCAGCCCCAGCATTTT. Protein: CASSQDSTWNQPQHF. The genes are TRBV4-3 and TRBJ1-5; D gene unclear. Germline V CDR1 and CDR2: LGHNA, YSLEER. The CDR3 length is 15 residues. The V gene lost 0 bases and the J gene lost 4 bases, with 10 bases spanning the gap.

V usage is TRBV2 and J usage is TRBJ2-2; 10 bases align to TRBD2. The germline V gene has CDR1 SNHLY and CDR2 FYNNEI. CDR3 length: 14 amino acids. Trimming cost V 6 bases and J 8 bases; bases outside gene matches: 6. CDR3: CASRALAGWGELFF. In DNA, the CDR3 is TGTGCCAGCAGGGCACTAGCGGGATGGGGGGAGCTGTTTTTT.

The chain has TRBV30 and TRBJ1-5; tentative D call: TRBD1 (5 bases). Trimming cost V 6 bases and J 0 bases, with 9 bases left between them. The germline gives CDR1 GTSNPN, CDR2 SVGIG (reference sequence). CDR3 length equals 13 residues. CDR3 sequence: CACAQDSNQPQHF. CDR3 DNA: TGTGCCTGCGCACAGGATAGCAATCAGCCCCAGCATTTT.

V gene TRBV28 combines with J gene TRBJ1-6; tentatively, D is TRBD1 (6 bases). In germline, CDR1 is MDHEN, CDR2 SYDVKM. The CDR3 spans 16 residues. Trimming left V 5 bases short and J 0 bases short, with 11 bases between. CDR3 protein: CASSTDSVSYNSPLHF. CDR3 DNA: TGTGCCAGCAGTACGGACAGTGTCTCCTATAATTCACCCCTCCACTTT. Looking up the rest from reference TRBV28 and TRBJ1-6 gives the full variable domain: DVKVTQSSRYLVKRTGEKVFLECVQDMDHENMFWYRQDPGLGLRLIYFSYDVKMKEKGDIPEGYSVSREKKERFSLILESASTNQTSMYLCASSTDSVSYNSPLHFGNGTRLTVT.